The 7 T cell receptor beta chains below come from one sample, sequenced in a study of CD8+ T cells in alopecia areata. Treatment meaning: oral pan-JAK inhibitor, 5-10 mg twice daily. Extracted RNA was reverse transcribed into cDNA, the sequencing template. Sequencing was performed with immunoSEQ multiplex PCR; in TCRdb, only in-frame clones are kept and a portion is missing. The sample comprises around 290,000 clones, 55% to 70% of which are singletons, and more than 1.5% rests with the top ten. Material: CD4+ T cells sorted from blood, obtained at week 24, from a patient treated with tofacitinib. These receptors all stem from a human donor with alopecia areata.

This chain joins TRBV11-3 and TRBJ2-5; possibly TRBD1 or TRBD2 for D (5 bases each). The CDR3 contains 14 residues. From germline, CDR1 is SGHNT and CDR2 YENEEA. V was pared by 5 bases and J by 2 bases, with 12 bases between. The CDR3 region is CASSPRGRQETQYF. CDR3 sequence (DNA): TGTGCCAGCAGCCCGAGGGGCAGACAAGAGACCCAGTACTTC.

This clone has only one observation. The chain links TRBV5-1 to TRBJ2-3, with D possibly being TRBD1 or TRBD2 (5 bases each). V lost 0 bases, J lost 4 bases, and 9 bases lay in between. From germline, CDR1 is SGHRS and CDR2 YFSETQ. The CDR3 is 14 amino acids. The CDR3, as DNA: TGCGCCAGCAGCTTGGATCGAGGGGCAGATACGCAGTATTTT. It codes for CASSLDRGADTQYF.

The rearrangement uses TRBV7-2 and TRBJ1-6, with D perhaps matching TRBD1 (5 bases). This CDR3 comprises 15 residues. V lost 3 bases, J lost 7 bases, and 13 bases lay in between. Germline assignment: CDR1 SGHTA and CDR2 FQGNSA. The DNA of the CDR3 is TGTGCCAGCAGCTTGGACCGGGACGGGAATTCACCCCTCCACTTT. Translation: CASSLDRDGNSPLHF.

With respect to this clone: Additional DNA sequences in this sample encode the identical CDR3. The V gene is TRBV6-5, the J gene TRBJ1-2; 7 bases agree with TRBD1. CDR1 is MNHEY, CDR2 SVGAGI, per germline. V trimming: 6 bases; J trimming: 8 bases; junction bases outside the gene matches: 3. The length of the CDR3 is 11 residues. CDR3 sequence: CASRTGFGYTF. The CDR3 DNA reads as TGTGCCAGCAGGACAGGGTTCGGCTACACCTTC.

V usage is TRBV5-6 and J usage is TRBJ1-3; D not resolved. The V end was cut by 3 bases, the J end by 1 base, with 8 bases between. The CDR3 is made up of 14 amino acids. The germline V gene encodes CDR1 SGHDT and CDR2 YYEEEE. CDR3 nucleotides: TGTGCCAGCAGCTCGATTGTTTCTGGAAACACCATATATTTT. Its protein product is CASSSIVSGNTIYF.

The rearrangement uses TRBV19 and TRBJ1-3; no firm D call. Looked up from germline, CDR1 is LNHDA and CDR2 is SQIVND (reference sequence). The CDR3 consists of 13 residues. The germline V and J ends were trimmed by 6 bases and 4 bases, with 10 bases remaining between them. The CDR3 is CASSIPSGNTIYF. DNA for the CDR3: TGTGCCAGTAGCATCCCGAGCGGAAACACCATATATTTT.

The chain recombines TRBV28 with TRBJ2-6; 8 bases match TRBD1. Germline V gives CDR1 MDHEN, CDR2 SYDVKM. V dropped 6 bases and J dropped 2; count of bases not matched to a gene: 3. The CDR3 is 15 amino acids. The CDR3 nucleotides are TGTGCCAGCAGGACAGGGGCGGCTGGGGCCAACGTCCTGACTTTC. This codes for CASRTGAAGANVLTF.